The 30 T cell receptor beta chains reported below all come from one sample, sequenced in a study of regulatory T cells in long-lasting Graves disease. Relying on iRepertoire HTBI primers and Arm-PCR of CDR3 regions, the team built TCR beta libraries. MiXCR was run by TCRdb on the multiplex PCR reads, yielding one entry per CDR3 protein. The sample lists about half a million distinct CDR3 sequences, more than 10% seen once, with roughly 9.3% in the top ten. Time point described: newly diagnosed GD, antithyroid drugs for less than 3 months. RNA isolated from PBMCs was used to make the TCR library. The same specimen was also included in a second study, on T cells in Graves' hyperthyroidism and ophthalmopathy.

The material sequenced was peripheral blood mononuclear cells (PBMCs), taken at new diagnosis, from a patient treated with antithyroid drugs. The source is a woman aged 30 to 39 with Graves disease.

This chain joins TRBV29-1 and TRBJ2-3, with TRBD1 as a possible D gene (8 bases). CDR1 is SQVTM, CDR2 ANQGSEA, per germline. V gave up 6 bases and J gave up 3 bases, with 13 bases separating them. This CDR3 is 13 amino acids long. CDR3: CSVQGGKTDTQYF. CDR3 in DNA: TGCAGCGTACAGGGGGGGAAGACAGATACGCAGTATTTT.

This clonotype turned up a few times. The V and J genes are TRBV10-2 and TRBJ2-5; D may be TRBD2 (6 bases). Germline CDR1 is WSHSY and CDR2 is SAAADI. V lost 5 bases and J lost 3, with 16 bases in between. This CDR3 comprises 15 residues. CDR3: CASSNKGGPEETQYF. As DNA, the CDR3 is TGCGCCAGCAGTAATAAGGGAGGCCCTGAAGAGACCCAGTACTTC.

This clonotype was recorded many times. The chain has TRBV11-3 and TRBJ2-1; no reliable D call. The tail of the sequence fits TRBJ2-5 better, so the J call may be wrong. Per germline, CDR1 SGHNT and CDR2 YENEEA. The CDR3 extends over 17 amino acids. CDR3: CASSISADTLSGETQYF. The CDR3 nucleotides are TGTGCCAGCAGCATCAGCGCTGACACACTCAGTGGAGAGACCCAGTACTTC.

This clonotype was picked up many times. V usage is TRBV15 and J usage is TRBJ1-1, with unresolved D. The CDR3 spans 15 residues. Deletions cut 0 bases from V and 2 bases from J, with 10 bases between. The germline V gene has CDR1 LNHNV and CDR2 YYDKDF (reference sequence). Here the CDR3 reads CATSRDQGFNTEAFF. The CDR3, as DNA: TGTGCCACCAGCAGAGATCAAGGGTTCAACACTGAAGCTTTCTTT. Supplemented by reference TRBV15 and TRBJ1-1, the full variable domain reads DAMVIQNPRYQVTQFGKPVTLSCSQTLNHNVMYWYQQKSSQAPKLLFHYYDKDFNNEADTPDNFQSRRPNTSFCFLDIRSPGLGDTAMYLCATSRDQGFNTEAFFGQGTRLTVV.

V usage is TRBV2 and J usage is TRBJ2-1; 10 bases are shared with TRBD2. CDR3 size: 15 residues. With V trimmed by 4 bases and J by 7 bases, 7 bases remained unmatched. CDR1 SNHLY and CDR2 FYNNEI come from the germline V gene. The CDR3 region is CASSALAGAVNEQFF. The CDR3 DNA reads as TGTGCCAGCAGTGCGCTAGCGGGAGCGGTGAATGAGCAGTTCTTC.

This clonotype occurred many times. The rearrangement links TRBV5-1 to TRBJ1-3; D perhaps matches TRBD1 (5 bases). Germline-derived CDR1 and CDR2 are SGHRS and YFSETQ. The CDR3 runs to 13 residues. Trimming removed 2 bases from V and 8 bases from J, with 11 bases in between. The DNA for the CDR3 is TGCGCCAGCAGCTTCCAGGGAAGAGACACCATATATTTT. Encoded protein: CASSFQGRDTIYF.

The chain carries TRBV12-3 or TRBV12-4 and TRBJ2-3; the D gene is possibly TRBD2 (5 bases). Trimming removed 5 bases from V and 2 bases from J, with 14 bases in between. The CDR3 sequence is 15 residues long. CDR3 coding DNA: TGTGCCAGCAGTGCCGGAGGCTTCAACACAGATACGCAGTATTTT. The encoded protein is CASSAGGFNTDTQYF.

CDR3 region: CASSRDFGTTQYF. Here the CDR3 DNA reads TGTGCCAGCAGCCGAGATTTCGGGACCACCCAGTACTTC. The V and J genes are TRBV11-1 and TRBJ2-1; either TRBD1 or TRBD2 may fit D (5 bases each). The J call may be in error: the DNA end matches TRBJ2-5 better. The CDR3 contains 13 residues. Germline lookup yields CDR1 SGHAT and CDR2 FQDESV (reference sequence).

This clonotype has a count of ten or more. The chain combines TRBV20-1 with TRBJ1-5, with 7 bases matching TRBD1. The V segment lost 3 bases and the J segment 2 bases; nucleotides outside the gene matches: 7. CDR1 and CDR2 (germline): DFQATT, SNEGSKA (reference sequence). The CDR3 extends over 15 amino acids. This CDR3 reads CSASKTGYGNQPQHF. DNA of the CDR3: TGCAGTGCTAGTAAGACAGGGTACGGCAATCAGCCCCAGCATTTT.

This clonotype was observed at least ten times. V gene TRBV30 combines with J gene TRBJ1-1; D perhaps matches TRBD1 (5 bases). Trimming cost V 3 bases and J 5 bases, with 13 bases left between them. Germline V gene sequence: CDR1 GTSNPN, CDR2 SVGIG (reference sequence). CDR3 length: 13 amino acids. CDR3 loop: CAWRRGVRTEAFF. The CDR3 coding sequence is TGTGCCTGGAGGCGGGGGGTCCGGACTGAAGCTTTCTTT.

This clonotype was detected many times. The chain has TRBV28 and TRBJ2-5; 7 nucleotides align to TRBD2. The CDR3 sequence is 18 residues long. Germline CDR1 is MDHEN and CDR2 is SYDVKM. The trim removed 7 bases at V and 5 bases at J, leaving 22 bases unmatched. For the CDR3, the DNA is TGTGCCAGCAACCGCCCCTCGGGGACTAACCCGCCGGGGGAGACCCAGTACTTC. Its translation: CASNRPSGTNPPGETQYF.

J is TRBJ2-6 and V is TRBV19; tentatively, D is TRBD1 (7 bases). From germline, CDR1 is LNHDA and CDR2 SQIVND (reference sequence). This CDR3 contains 18 residues. V shed 5 bases and J shed 5 bases, with 22 bases lying between them. The CDR3 nucleotides read TGTGCCAGTAGTCCCCTCGGGCAGGGGGGATCCTGGGCCAACGTCCTGACTTTC. It codes for CASSPLGQGGSWANVLTF.

Notes on this clonotype: With only one base between it and a far larger clone, this is likely a read error. This is likely a read error, given that the CDR3 carries no conserved phenylalanine or tryptophan at its end. This rearrangement joins TRBV7-8 to TRBJ1-6; D is possibly TRBD1 (5 bases). This CDR3 region has 19 residues. Between the trimmed V and J ends, which lost 0 bases and 7 bases, there was a span of 22 bases. In germline, CDR1 is SGHVS, CDR2 FQNEAQ. This chain's CDR3 is CASSLAPQGGPAPNSPLHL. The CDR3 region has the DNA TGTGCCAGCAGCTTAGCGCCGCAGGGTGGTCCCGCGCCAAATTCACCCCTCCACCTT.

This clonotype was seen ten or more times. J is TRBJ1-4 and V is TRBV6-9, with a tentative D call TRBD1 (5 bases). The CDR3 has 16 amino acids. The germline gives CDR1 MNHGY, CDR2 SVAAGI. V lost 3 bases to trimming and J lost 5 bases, with 16 bases between them. The CDR3 region is CASSYRVWGKNEKLFF. The CDR3 coding sequence is TGTGCCAGCAGTTACAGAGTATGGGGGAAGAATGAAAAACTGTTTTTT.

This chain links TRBV7-9 with TRBJ2-3, with D maybe TRBD2 (6 bases). V dropped 6 bases and J dropped 3 bases, with 16 bases sitting between them. CDR1 SEHNR and CDR2 FQNEAQ come from the germline V gene (reference sequence). The CDR3 contains 15 residues. The CDR3 region is CASSPGVTWTDTQYF. CDR3 nucleotide sequence: TGTGCCAGCAGTCCGGGGGTAACTTGGACAGATACGCAGTATTTT.

Ten or more counts support this clonotype. CDR3 protein: CASPMSRGMRTDTQYF. The CDR3, as DNA: TGTGCCAGCCCAATGTCCAGGGGGATGAGGACAGATACGCAGTATTTT. This chain joins TRBV2 and TRBJ2-3; 7 nucleotides match TRBD1. V shed 8 bases, J shed 3 bases, and the junction held 14 bases outside the gene matches. Germline-derived CDR1 and CDR2 are SNHLY and FYNNEI. The CDR3 totals 16 residues.

This clonotype showed up just a few times. The chain recombines TRBV15 with TRBJ2-7; 8 bases align to TRBD2. The CDR3 is made up of 15 amino acids. Germline V CDR1 and CDR2: LNHNV, YYDKDF (reference sequence). V dropped 2 bases and J dropped 5; count of bases not matched to a gene: 8. The CDR3 loop is CATSRSSGSTHEQYF. The CDR3 nucleotides read TGTGCCACCAGCAGATCCAGCGGGAGTACCCACGAGCAGTACTTC. The variable domain in full, with the rest retrieved from reference TRBV15 and TRBJ2-7, is DAMVIQNPRYQVTQFGKPVTLSCSQTLNHNVMYWYQQKSSQAPKLLFHYYDKDFNNEADTPDNFQSRRPNTSFCFLDIRSPGLGDTAMYLCATSRSSGSTHEQYFGPGTRLTVT.

V usage is TRBV7-8 and J usage is TRBJ1-5; D call uncertain. Trimming left V 5 bases short and J 11 bases short, with 19 bases between. CDR3 length: 14 amino acids. Germline V gene sequence: CDR1 SGHVS, CDR2 FQNEAQ. The CDR3 reads CASSALLTRGAQHF. DNA of the CDR3: TGTGCCAGCAGCGCCCTCCTGACAAGAGGTGCCCAGCATTTT.

This clonotype was recorded a few times. The CDR3 protein is CASREAGVKDTQYF. The CDR3 coding sequence is TGTGCCAGCAGAGAAGCGGGAGTCAAAGATACGCAGTATTTT. This chain links TRBV27 with TRBJ2-3, with 8 bases fitting TRBD2. The CDR3 is 14 amino acids. With 6 bases clipped from V and 5 bases from J, the junction kept 7 bases outside the gene matches. Germline V gene lookup returns CDR1 MNHEY and CDR2 SMNVEV (reference sequence).

This clonotype has more than one count but fewer than ten. The V call is TRBV4-2, the J call TRBJ2-2, with 14 bases lining up with TRBD2. The CDR3 totals 18 residues. V shed 0 bases and J 7 bases; nucleotides not matched to a gene: 7. The germline gives CDR1 LGHNA, CDR2 YNFKEQ. The CDR3 DNA reads as TGTGCCAGCAGCCAAGAGCGACTAGCGGGAGGGCCTATCGGGGAGCTGTTTTTT. This sequence encodes CASSQERLAGGPIGELFF.

A remark on this clonotype: It may be a read error: a sequence one base away is much more abundant. Likely a read error: the CDR3 ends without its conserved phenylalanine or tryptophan. This chain uses TRBV12-3 or TRBV12-4 with TRBJ1-1; D may be TRBD1 (6 bases). The length of the CDR3 is 14 residues. Trimming shortened V by 7 bases and J by 5 bases, and 17 bases separated the two germline ends. The CDR3 nucleotides read TGTGCCAGCAAACGCGGACAGTTCCGGACTGAAGCTTTCCTT. It yields the protein CASKRGQFRTEAFL.

This chain uses TRBV20-1 with TRBJ2-1, with D hard to call. The V gene lost 1 base and the J gene lost 0 bases, with 19 bases spanning the gap. Germline values: CDR1 DFQATT, CDR2 SNEGSKA (reference sequence). The CDR3 contains 18 residues. The CDR3 bases are TGCAGTGCTAGAGGCCCTCTTCCACAGAGAAACTCCTACAATGAGCAGTTCTTC. Its protein product is CSARGPLPQRNSYNEQFF.

This chain connects TRBV20-1 to TRBJ2-5; no reliable D call. The CDR3 has 14 amino acids. Germline-derived CDR1 and CDR2 are DFQATT and SNEGSKA (reference sequence). The V end was cut by 3 bases, the J end by 11 bases, with 22 bases between. CDR3 nucleotides: TGCAGTGCTAGCGGGCTAGTCTCCTACAATGAGCAGTACTTC. The encoded protein is CSASGLVSYNEQYF.

This clonotype has a count of ten or more. This chain joins TRBV20-1 and TRBJ1-2; TRBD1 matches at 7 bases. The CDR3 consists of 11 residues. Germline trimming cut 6 bases from V and 4 bases from J; bases unmatched to any gene: 2. Per germline, CDR1 DFQATT and CDR2 SNEGSKA (reference sequence). The CDR3 sequence is CSAGTVYGYTF. The CDR3 DNA follows: TGCAGTGCCGGGACAGTCTATGGCTACACCTTC.

There are many counts of this clonotype. The chain has TRBV12-3 or TRBV12-4 and TRBJ1-5; D is ambiguous. This CDR3 is built from 14 residues. The V gene lost 2 bases and the J gene lost 4 bases, with 9 bases spanning the gap. DNA of the CDR3: TGTGCCAGCAGTTTATTGGGCTCGAATCAGCCCCAGCATTTT. Its translation is CASSLLGSNQPQHF.

This clonotype was seen a few times. The CDR3 sequence: CASTRTSSYNEQFF. CDR3 bases: TGTGCCAGCACCAGGACTAGCTCCTACAATGAGCAGTTCTTC. This rearrangement joins TRBV25-1 to TRBJ2-1; TRBD2 agrees at 7 bases. CDR3 size: 14 residues. Germline trimming cut 7 bases from V and 0 bases from J; bases unmatched to any gene: 3. In germline, CDR1 is MGHDK, CDR2 SYGVNS.

This clonotype was seen ten or more times. The chain carries TRBV12-3 or TRBV12-4 and TRBJ2-5; possibly TRBD2 for D (6 bases). V was trimmed by 3 bases and J by 7 bases, leaving 18 bases between them. This CDR3 has 15 amino acids. The chain's CDR3 is CASSLSSGPAGTQYF. In DNA form, the CDR3 reads TGTGCCAGCAGTTTGAGTAGCGGACCCGCGGGGACCCAGTACTTC.

This clonotype occurred many times. The V and J genes are TRBV6-5 and TRBJ1-2, with D hard to call. CDR3 length: 13 residues. V lost 2 bases, J lost 4 bases, and 8 bases lay in between. Germline loops: CDR1 MNHEY, CDR2 SVGAGI. CDR3 nucleotides: TGTGCCAGCAGTTACGCGGAGGTCTATGGCTACACCTTC. It is translated as CASSYAEVYGYTF.

This clonotype appeared many times. The genes are TRBV19 and TRBJ1-5; D perhaps matches TRBD1 (6 bases). The CDR3 extends over 17 amino acids. Trimming left V 5 bases short and J 2 bases short, with 19 bases between. Germline loops: CDR1 LNHDA, CDR2 SQIVND (reference sequence). Written as DNA, the CDR3 is TGTGCCAGTAGTGGACAGACAAGTTTCGGGGGCAATCAGCCCCAGCATTTT. Encoded protein: CASSGQTSFGGNQPQHF.

CDR3 bases: TGTGCCAGCAGCCCAGGCACCTTGGAGTACTTC. The encoded protein is CASSPGTLEYF. V usage is TRBV12-3 or TRBV12-4 and J usage is TRBJ2-7; D not resolved. V was trimmed by 6 bases and J by 11 bases, leaving 14 bases between them. The CDR3 loop spans 11 amino acids.